What follows are 5 T cell receptor beta chains derived from one specimen sequenced in a study of T cell responses to AZD1222 COVID-19 vaccine (dated by TCRdb to the early 2020s). The label giving this sample's time point can be read as: baseline before first vaccination. The library was produced with the immunoSEQ multiplex PCR assay. The source is immuneACCESS, and TCRdb retained only in-frame sequences with V and J called. Part of the clones is not carried over; for the studies checked, unresolved V genes explain less than half of this, and the remainder is unexplained. A total of some 120,000 clones appear in this sample, about 90% of them only once. The ten largest clones add up to 1.5% to 1.8% of the sample. The sample in question was peripheral blood, obtained on day 0 of AZD1222 vaccination. The receptors stem from an adult in good health.

The rearrangement links TRBV15 to TRBJ2-5, with D perhaps TRBD2 (7 bases). Trimming took 0 bases from V and 2 from J, leaving 10 bases between them. Germline V gives CDR1 LNHNV, CDR2 YYDKDF (reference sequence). This CDR3 comprises 15 residues. This CDR3 is CATSRDGGAQETQYF. The DNA for the CDR3 is TGTGCCACCAGCAGAGATGGGGGGGCACAAGAGACCCAGTACTTC.

J is TRBJ2-1 and V is TRBV19; TRBD2 aligns across 8 bases. This CDR3 is built from 15 residues. The ends lost 6 bases at V and 0 bases at J; junction bases unmatched: 4. CDR1 LNHDA and CDR2 SQIVND come from the germline V gene (reference sequence). DNA of the CDR3: TGTGCCAGTAGCGTAGCGGGGAGCTCCTACAATGAGCAGTTCTTC. This codes for CASSVAGSSYNEQFF. The full variable domain, with the rest looked up from reference TRBV19 and TRBJ2-1, is DGGITQSPKYLFRKEGQNVTLSCEQNLNHDAMYWYRQDPGQGLRLIYYSQIVNDFQKGDIAEGYSVSREKKESFPLTVTSAQKNPTAFYLCASSVAGSSYNEQFFGPGTRLTVL.

This clone is a singleton in its sample. The chain links TRBV9 to TRBJ1-1; 10 bases map to TRBD1. CDR3 length equals 14 residues. V dropped 3 bases and J dropped 5; count of bases not matched to a gene: 4. Germline V lookup: CDR1 SGDLS, CDR2 YYNGEE. The CDR3 region is CASSEGQGRTEAFF. In DNA, the CDR3 is TGTGCCAGCAGCGAGGGACAGGGGAGGACTGAAGCTTTCTTT. Supplemented by reference TRBV9 and TRBJ1-1, the full variable domain reads DSGVTQTPKHLITATGQRVTLRCSPRSGDLSVYWYQQSLDQGLQFLIQYYNGEERAKGNILERFSAQQFPDLHSELNLSSLELGDSALYFCASSEGQGRTEAFFGQGTRLTVV.

The chain recombines TRBV18 with TRBJ1-5; possible D gene TRBD1, 5 bases. The CDR3 is made up of 16 amino acids. Germline CDR1 KGHSH, CDR2 LQKENI. V dropped 0 bases and J dropped 3 bases, with 12 bases sitting between them. CDR3 region: CASSPPQGFHNQPQHF. The CDR3, as DNA: TGTGCCAGCTCACCACCCCAGGGCTTTCACAATCAGCCCCAGCATTTT.

J is TRBJ1-1 and V is TRBV7-6; D might be TRBD1 (5 bases). In germline, CDR1 is SGHVS, CDR2 FNYEAQ. The CDR3 is 14 amino acids. V was cut by 2 bases and J by 11 bases, with 18 bases left in between. CDR3 bases: TGTGCCAGCAGCTTAAACCGGGGCAGCCTGGAGGCTTTCTTT. This encodes CASSLNRGSLEAFF.